A single sample gave rise to the 32 T cell receptor beta chains below, sequenced in a study of CD8 T cells in ankylosing spondylitis. From the 5' RACE reads, TCRdb called clonotypes with MiXCR, one entry per CDR3 protein. The sample holds some 240,000 distinct CDR3 sequences; under 30% are singletons and the top ten take approximately 0.61%. Material: blood, either unsorted or a sorted T cell fraction (not recorded which). These receptors were taken from a male donor with ankylosing spondylitis or in good health (not recorded which).

In this sample, this clonotype turned up a few times. The chain uses TRBV20-1 and TRBJ2-1; 8 nucleotides align to TRBD1. CDR1 and CDR2 (germline): DFQATT, SNEGSKA (reference sequence). The CDR3 sequence is 16 residues long. V shed 5 bases, J shed 8 bases, and the junction held 17 bases outside the gene matches. CDR3 bases: TGCAGTGCTGACCACTATAGGACAGGGAGGTACGATGAGCAGTTCTTC. This gives the protein CSADHYRTGRYDEQFF.

There are many counts of this clonotype. The gene calls are TRBV12-3 or TRBV12-4 and TRBJ2-2; 13 bases are shared with TRBD2. CDR3 length: 15 residues. Trimming cost V 6 bases and J 4 bases; bases outside gene matches: 2. The chain's CDR3 is CASRGLAGLTGELFF. CDR3 nucleotides: TGTGCCAGCAGGGGACTAGCGGGGCTCACCGGGGAGCTGTTTTTT.

The chain uses TRBV3-1 and TRBJ2-1; the D gene is possibly TRBD2 (5 bases). CDR3 size: 17 residues. With 4 bases removed from V and 0 bases from J, the gap between germline ends came to 16 bases. Looked up from germline, CDR1 is LGHDT and CDR2 is YNNKEL (reference sequence). This chain's CDR3 is CASSPGIAASSYNEQFF. The CDR3 nucleotides are TGTGCCAGCAGCCCCGGGATAGCCGCCTCCTCCTACAATGAGCAGTTCTTC.

The V call is TRBV2, the J call TRBJ2-7, with D unclear. Trimming took off 6 bases at V and 2 bases at J, with 8 bases between the two ends. Germline CDR1 is SNHLY and CDR2 is FYNNEI. The CDR3 spans 12 residues. The chain's CDR3 is CASRELTYEQYF. DNA of the CDR3: TGTGCCAGCAGGGAGCTTACCTACGAGCAGTACTTC.

This clonotype was recorded at least ten times. The chain employs TRBV20-1 and TRBJ1-5, with TRBD1 as a possible D gene (5 bases). Trimming cost V 4 bases and J 7 bases, with 11 bases left between them. Germline lookup yields CDR1 DFQATT and CDR2 SNEGSKA (reference sequence). This CDR3 comprises 12 residues. The CDR3 region has the DNA TGCAGTGCTAAGAGACAGTACCAGCCCCAGCATTTT. It translates to CSAKRQYQPQHF.

Concerning this clonotype: An end of the junction differs from the germline gene, which may be a read error. The gene calls are TRBV29-1 and TRBJ1-1, with D uncertain. CDR1 is SQVTM, CDR2 ANQGSEA, per germline. This CDR3 contains 11 residues. CDR3 in DNA: TGCAGCGTTGCTACTTATACGGAAACTCGCTTT. It is translated as CSVATYTETRF.

The chain couples TRBV6-5 to TRBJ1-5; TRBD1 is a possible D gene (6 bases). Trimming stripped 4 bases from V and 6 bases from J, with 7 bases between. The CDR3 is 12 residues long. Germline assignment: CDR1 MNHEY and CDR2 SVGAGI. Here the CDR3 reads CASSFRGQPQHF. For the CDR3, the DNA is TGTGCCAGCAGTTTCAGGGGTCAGCCCCAGCATTTT.

V is TRBV7-8 and J is TRBJ2-3; TRBD2 agrees at 11 bases. V gave up 6 bases and J gave up 2 bases; unmatched junction bases: 4. Germline V gives CDR1 SGHVS, CDR2 FQNEAQ. The CDR3 extends over 15 amino acids. The CDR3 sequence: CASRISGGDTDTQYF. For the CDR3, the DNA is TGTGCCAGCAGGATTAGCGGGGGGGACACAGATACGCAGTATTTT.

This clonotype was detected ten times or more. The chain has TRBV11-2 and TRBJ2-5; a weak D match, TRBD1 (6 bases). Trimming took 5 bases from V and 2 from J, leaving 12 bases between them. This CDR3 has 14 residues. In germline, CDR1 is SGHAT, CDR2 FQNNGV. CDR3 coding DNA: TGTGCCAGCAGCAAGGGACACCTACAAGAGACCCAGTACTTC. Protein product: CASSKGHLQETQYF.

This clonotype was recorded many times. The J gene is TRBJ2-2, the V gene TRBV9; D may be TRBD1 (6 bases). Trimming removed 0 bases from V and 6 bases from J, with 12 bases in between. Germline-derived CDR1 and CDR2 are SGDLS and YYNGEE. CDR3 length equals 15 residues. The CDR3, as DNA: TGTGCCAGCAGCGTAGTGCAGGGGTTCTCCGGGGAGCTGTTTTTT. It yields the protein CASSVVQGFSGELFF.

V usage is TRBV28 and J usage is TRBJ2-7; D remains unclear. CDR1 and CDR2 from the germline V gene are MDHEN and SYDVKM. Trimming took off 6 bases at V and 3 bases at J, with 9 bases between the two ends. The CDR3 has 12 amino acids. The CDR3 nucleotides read TGTGCCAGCAGGCAGGAACGCTACGAGCAGTACTTC. It encodes CASRQERYEQYF. Variable domain in full (rest from reference TRBV28 and TRBJ2-7): DVKVTQSSRYLVKRTGEKVFLECVQDMDHENMFWYRQDPGLGLRLIYFSYDVKMKEKGDIPEGYSVSREKKERFSLILESASTNQTSMYLCASRQERYEQYFGPGTRLTVT.

This clonotype has a count of ten or more. V gene TRBV20-1 combines with J gene TRBJ2-2, with D unclear. Trimming shortened V by 3 bases and J by 7 bases, and 12 bases separated the two germline ends. The germline gives CDR1 DFQATT, CDR2 SNEGSKA (reference sequence). The CDR3 covers 13 residues. The CDR3 DNA sequence: TGCAGTGCTAGTCCCTCGAGGAGCGGGGAGCTGTTTTTT. Translation: CSASPSRSGELFF.

Many counts were recorded for this clonotype. The chain joins TRBV24-1 to TRBJ1-6, with TRBD1 as a possible D gene (5 bases). Germline V CDR1 and CDR2: KGHDR, SFDVKD. V was shortened by 5 bases and J by 8 bases, with 12 bases between the two germline ends. This CDR3 has 14 amino acids. The CDR3 loop reads CATSGGGGYSPLHF. In DNA form, the CDR3 reads TGTGCCACCAGTGGGGGCGGAGGGTATTCACCCCTCCACTTT.

The rearrangement uses TRBV6-1 and TRBJ2-3, with D tentatively TRBD1 (6 bases). Trimming removed 6 bases at V and 4 bases at J, with 14 bases between. Germline V gives CDR1 MNHNS, CDR2 SASEGT. The CDR3 has 14 amino acids. CDR3 sequence (DNA): TGTGCCAGCAGGAAAACAGGGTTGGCAGATACGCAGTATTTT. Translation gives CASRKTGLADTQYF.

The rearrangement joins TRBV10-3 to TRBJ2-5; tentatively, D is TRBD1 or TRBD2 (5 bases each). Germline CDR1 is ENHRY and CDR2 is SYGVKD. The CDR3 consists of 16 residues. The V gene lost 3 bases and the J gene lost 9 bases, with 23 bases spanning the gap. The CDR3 protein is CAISEGVLGPARAQYF. In nucleotides, the CDR3 is TGTGCCATCAGTGAAGGGGTTTTGGGACCGGCCAGGGCCCAGTACTTC.

This clonotype has a single count. V usage is TRBV7-2 and J usage is TRBJ2-5; 8 nucleotides line up with TRBD2. The CDR3 has 16 amino acids. J gave up 7 bases and V 1 base, and 11 bases lay outside the gene matches. CDR1 is SGHTA, CDR2 FQGNSA, per germline. The DNA for the CDR3 is TGTGCCAGCAGCTTAGAGGCTAGCGGGCCCCGGGGGACCCAGTACTTC. This sequence encodes CASSLEASGPRGTQYF.

Only a few counts were recorded for this clonotype. The V and J genes are TRBV29-1 and TRBJ2-5, with D perhaps TRBD2 (6 bases). There are 17 residues in the CDR3. CDR1 and CDR2 from the germline V gene are SQVTM and ANQGSEA. Trimming left V 0 bases short and J 6 bases short, with 23 bases between. DNA for the CDR3: TGCAGCGTTGAAGACCCCGCGGGACCCTTTTTAGTACAGACCCAGTACTTC. Its translation is CSVEDPAGPFLVQTQYF.

This clonotype was counted between two and nine times. J is TRBJ1-2 and V is TRBV18; D possibly corresponds to TRBD1 (5 bases). V was shortened by 4 bases and J by 6 bases, with 15 bases between the two germline ends. CDR1 is KGHSH, CDR2 LQKENI, per germline. The CDR3 loop spans 14 amino acids. The DNA for the CDR3 is TGTGCCAGCTCACGAGGAGGGGTGCCAAATGGCTACACCTTC. Protein sequence: CASSRGGVPNGYTF. Full variable domain (missing parts from reference TRBV18 and TRBJ1-2): NAGVMQNPRHLVRRRGQEARLRCSPMKGHSHVYWYRQLPEEGLKFMVYLQKENIIDESGMPKERFSAEFPKEGPSILRIQQVVRGDSAAYFCASSRGGVPNGYTFGSGTRLTVV.

This clonotype appeared many times. The J gene is TRBJ1-2, the V gene TRBV6-1; 7 positions agree with TRBD1. The CDR3 is 16 residues long. Germline values: CDR1 MNHNS, CDR2 SASEGT. Trimming removed 6 bases from V and 8 bases from J; junction bases left unmatched: 18. The CDR3 nucleotides are TGTGCCAGCAGAGGACAGGCTCCATCTTTCGTGGGCGGCTACACCTTC. Its protein product is CASRGQAPSFVGGYTF.

This clonotype came up many times. The chain recombines TRBV4-1 with TRBJ1-1, with D hard to call. Germline values: CDR1 MGHRA, CDR2 YSYEKL. V shed 0 bases and J shed 1 base, with 12 bases lying between them. This CDR3 region has 16 residues. The CDR3 loop is CASSQEGSGPNTEAFF. The CDR3 nucleotides read TGCGCCAGCAGCCAAGAGGGGTCAGGACCGAACACTGAAGCTTTCTTT.

A few counts support this clonotype. The genes are TRBV6-1 and TRBJ2-2; TRBD1 aligns across 7 bases. V was clipped by 7 bases and J by 4 bases; unmatched bases: 6. Germline lookup yields CDR1 MNHNS and CDR2 SASEGT. The CDR3 is 14 residues long. The CDR3 sequence: CASNQGVRTGELFF. CDR3 in DNA: TGTGCCAGCAATCAGGGGGTTCGCACCGGGGAGCTGTTTTTT.

This clonotype was picked up a small number of times. V is TRBV29-1 and J is TRBJ2-5; weak D call: TRBD1 (7 bases). Germline V CDR1 and CDR2: SQVTM, ANQGSEA. Trimming left V 4 bases short and J 5 bases short, with 14 bases between. The CDR3 contains 13 residues. The chain's CDR3 is CSVVEGARETQYF. The CDR3 DNA reads as TGCAGCGTTGTGGAGGGGGCGAGGGAGACCCAGTACTTC.

The sample holds a few counts of this clonotype. V and J are TRBV6-6 and TRBJ2-7; 7 bases line up with TRBD1. CDR1 is MNHNY and CDR2 is SVGAGI in the germline V gene (reference sequence). The CDR3 extends over 13 amino acids. The V segment lost 0 bases and the J segment 6 bases; nucleotides outside the gene matches: 2. CDR3: CASSYSQGFEQYF. The CDR3 coding sequence is TGTGCCAGCAGTTACTCACAGGGGTTCGAGCAGTACTTC.

The genes are TRBV20-1 and TRBJ2-7; TRBD2 matches at 10 bases. Germline CDR1 and CDR2: DFQATT and SNEGSKA (reference sequence). The CDR3 is made up of 15 amino acids. The junction had 8 bases not matched to a gene; V was cut back by 3 bases and J by 3 bases. This chain's CDR3 is CSARFSGGSNYEQYF. The DNA for the CDR3 is TGCAGTGCTAGGTTTAGCGGGGGGTCCAACTACGAGCAGTACTTC.

In its sample, this clonotype was seen many times. This sequence joins TRBV12-3 or TRBV12-4 and TRBJ2-7, with unresolved D. The CDR3 is 12 residues long. V was clipped by 5 bases and J by 2 bases, with 7 bases between them. The CDR3 here is CASSPRPYEQYF. For the CDR3, the DNA is TGTGCCAGCAGTCCTCGCCCCTACGAGCAGTACTTC.

In this sample, this clonotype turned up many times. The chain employs TRBV3-1 and TRBJ2-1; D remains unclear. The V end was cut by 4 bases, the J end by 5 bases, with 6 bases between. Germline lookup yields CDR1 LGHDT and CDR2 YNNKEL (reference sequence). The CDR3 runs to 12 residues. The CDR3 is CASSRTNNEQFF. In nucleotides, the CDR3 is TGTGCCAGCAGCCGTACGAACAATGAGCAGTTCTTC.

This clonotype was counted between two and nine times. The V call is TRBV12-3 or TRBV12-4, the J call TRBJ2-7, with TRBD1 matching over 7 bases. V shed 4 bases and J 1 base; nucleotides not matched to a gene: 4. The CDR3 is 14 residues long. The CDR3, as DNA: TGTGCCAGCAGTTCGACAGGGCCATCCTACGAGCAGTACTTC. This sequence encodes CASSSTGPSYEQYF.

This clonotype came up many times. V gene TRBV7-2 combines with J gene TRBJ1-5; the match to TRBD1 covers 9 bases. The CDR3 extends over 19 amino acids. The ends lost 5 bases at V and 0 bases at J; junction bases unmatched: 14. Germline V gene lookup returns CDR1 SGHTA and CDR2 FQGNSA. The CDR3 DNA sequence: TGTGCCAGCAGCACCAAGAGGTGGACAGGGGCATATAGCAATCAGCCCCAGCATTTT. This gives the protein CASSTKRWTGAYSNQPQHF. Full variable domain (remainder filled in from reference TRBV7-2 and TRBJ1-5): GAGVSQSPSNKVTEKGKDVELRCDPISGHTALYWYRQSLGQGLEFLIYFQGNSAPDKSGLPSDRFSAERTGGSVSTLTIQRTQQEDSAVYLCASSTKRWTGAYSNQPQHFGDGTRLSIL.

This clonotype has a count of ten or more. This chain joins TRBV29-1 and TRBJ1-4; D remains ambiguous. V shed 0 bases and J shed 5 bases, with 7 bases lying between them. This CDR3 region has 13 residues. Germline V gene lookup returns CDR1 SQVTM and CDR2 ANQGSEA. The CDR3 loop reads CSVEEGGNEKLFF. The CDR3 DNA follows: TGCAGCGTTGAAGAGGGCGGGAATGAAAAACTGTTTTTT.

This sequence joins TRBV4-2 and TRBJ2-5; no reliable D call. Germline V gives CDR1 LGHNA, CDR2 YNFKEQ. Trimming took off 4 bases at V and 3 bases at J, with 9 bases between the two ends. The CDR3 has 13 residues. The CDR3 loop reads CASSRLEKETQYF. DNA for the CDR3: TGTGCCAGCAGCCGCCTTGAAAAAGAGACCCAGTACTTC.

This clonotype was counted a few times. The chain employs TRBV10-3 and TRBJ2-5; TRBD2 is a possible D gene (6 bases). The germline V gene has CDR1 ENHRY and CDR2 SYGVKD. V lost 5 bases to trimming and J lost 4 bases, with 8 bases between them. The CDR3 consists of 12 residues. The CDR3 protein is CAISTRGETQYF. The CDR3 DNA is TGTGCCATCAGTACGCGGGGAGAGACCCAGTACTTC.

This clonotype was counted many times. V is TRBV25-1 and J is TRBJ2-6; no clear D gene. V was pared by 7 bases and J by 0 bases, with 10 bases between. There are 15 residues in the CDR3. Germline loops: CDR1 MGHDK, CDR2 SYGVNS. The CDR3 region has the DNA TGTGCCAGCAACGGACCGGTCTCTGGGGCCAACGTCCTGACTTTC. Translated: CASNGPVSGANVLTF.